These 7 T cell receptor beta chains share one sample of origin, sequenced in a study of shared clonotypes between healthy human individuals. This table comes from immunoSEQ multiplex PCR, and its TCRdb copy is limited to in-frame clones, with some not included. The data contain about 1.4 million clones, over 95% of them singletons. The sequenced sample was naive CD4+ T cells sorted from blood. Subset described: CD45RA+ positively selected. The source of these receptors is a man aged 25 to 45 in good health.

The rearrangement links TRBV30 to TRBJ1-5, with D unclear. Germline V CDR1 and CDR2: GTSNPN, SVGIG (reference sequence). The CDR3 sequence is 15 residues long. Trimming took 0 bases from V and 7 from J, leaving 16 bases between them. The CDR3 DNA reads as TGTGCCTGGAGTGTGGGTCAGGTTGGACGGCAGCCCCAGCATTTT. This translates into CAWSVGQVGRQPQHF. The full variable domain, completed using reference TRBV30 and TRBJ1-5, is SQTIHQWPATLVQPVGSPLSLECTVEGTSNPNLYWYRQAAGRGLQLLFYSVGIGQISSEVPQNLSASRPQDRQFILSSKKLLLSDSGFYLCAWSVGQVGRQPQHFGDGTRLSIL.

The V gene is TRBV27, the J gene TRBJ2-3; D gene uncertain. V shed 1 base and J shed 4 bases, with 6 bases lying between them. This CDR3 has 13 residues. Looked up from germline, CDR1 is MNHEY and CDR2 is SMNVEV (reference sequence). CDR3 in amino acids: CASSLFGPDTQYF. CDR3 nucleotides: TGTGCCAGCAGTTTATTCGGCCCAGATACGCAGTATTTT.

CDR3 sequence reads: CASRRGFNEKLFF. CDR3 in DNA: TGTGCCAGCAGGCGGGGATTTAATGAAAAACTGTTTTTT. V gene TRBV27 combines with J gene TRBJ1-4, with D uncertain. Germline CDR1 reads MNHEY; CDR2 reads SMNVEV (reference sequence). CDR3 length equals 13 residues. Trimming cost V 6 bases and J 4 bases, with 9 bases left between them.

J is TRBJ1-2 and V is TRBV4-3; no firm D call. Germline assignment: CDR1 LGHNA and CDR2 YSLEER. The CDR3 consists of 14 residues. V lost 0 bases, J lost 8 bases, and 13 bases lay in between. The CDR3 sequence is CASSQDRRVEGYTF. In nucleotides, the CDR3 is TGCGCCAGCAGCCAAGACCGGAGGGTGGAGGGCTACACCTTC.

About this clone: The junction does not match germline at one end; this may be a read error. The genes are TRBV28 and TRBJ2-7; 7 nucleotides match TRBD2. The germline V gene encodes CDR1 MDHEN and CDR2 SYDVKM. The length of the CDR3 is 11 residues. CDR3 in DNA: TGTGCCAGCAGCTCAGCGGGGACCAAGGACTTC. This gives the protein CASSSAGTKDF.

In the case of this clone: Other DNA sequences in this specimen translate into the identical CDR3. DNA for the CDR3: TGTGCCAGCAGTGAAGAGCAGGGATCCTACGAGCAGTACTTC. It specifies CASSEEQGSYEQYF. This rearrangement joins TRBV2 to TRBJ2-7; TRBD1 is a possible D gene (5 bases). V shed 1 base and J shed 1 base, with 8 bases lying between them. CDR1 and CDR2 (germline): SNHLY, FYNNEI. The CDR3 length is 14 residues.

The chain recombines TRBV7-3 with TRBJ2-2, with 11 bases matching TRBD2. Trimming removed 6 bases from V and 6 bases from J; junction bases left unmatched: 12. The CDR3 runs 17 residues. Germline assignment: CDR1 SGHTA and CDR2 FQGTGA. The CDR3: CASRRTSGSIPPGELFF. The DNA of the CDR3 is TGTGCCAGCAGGCGAACTAGCGGGAGTATACCCCCCGGGGAGCTGTTTTTT.